The 4 T cell receptor beta chains given below trace back to one sample, sequenced in a study of beta chain features in type 1 diabetes. The whole isolated RNA underwent reverse transcription, so sequencing captured expressed TCRB transcripts. The repertoire was sequenced with immunoSEQ multiplex PCR; TCRdb's copy has only in-frame clones and lacks some. The sample shows roughly 450,000 clones, more than 9.5% of them seen only once. The sequenced sample consisted of naive CD4+ T cells from blood. These receptors originate from a young woman in good health.

This chain joins TRBV21-1 and TRBJ1-2. TRBV21-1 is assigned pseudogene status. The CDR3 loop spans 15 amino acids. This chain's CDR3 is CASNLRARRRYGYTF. The CDR3 region has the DNA TGTGCCAGCAACCTCCGGGCCAGGAGGAGGTATGGCTACACCTTC.

The table lists this clone with a few counts. The genes are TRBV4-2 and TRBJ1-1; TRBD1 agrees at 9 bases. Per germline, CDR1 LGHNA and CDR2 YNFKEQ. J gave up 5 bases and V 3 bases, and 7 bases lay outside the gene matches. The CDR3 covers 15 residues. CDR3: CASSHVGTGRTEAFF. The CDR3 region has the DNA TGTGCCAGCAGCCACGTAGGGACAGGGAGGACTGAAGCTTTCTTT.

This clone was seen more than once but under ten times. The chain employs TRBV10-3 and TRBJ1-4; D remains ambiguous. The V end lost 4 bases, the J end lost 4 bases, and 7 bases lay between the germline ends. The CDR3 runs 13 residues. Germline V gene data show CDR1 as ENHRY and CDR2 as SYGVKD. The CDR3 spells CAISGQDNEKLFF. DNA for the CDR3: TGTGCCATCAGTGGGCAGGATAATGAAAAACTGTTTTTT.

The chain combines TRBV5-1 with TRBJ2-1, with 10 bases fitting TRBD2. The ends lost 0 bases at V and 8 bases at J; junction bases unmatched: 5. CDR1 and CDR2 from the germline V gene are SGHRS and YFSETQ. This CDR3 is 15 amino acids long. CDR3 sequence: CASSLGASGSDEQFF. The CDR3 DNA reads as TGCGCCAGCAGCTTGGGGGCTAGCGGGAGCGATGAGCAGTTCTTC.